Listed below are T cell receptor beta chains from one sample, sequenced in a study of blood T cell dynamics during melanoma immunotherapy. The protocol was immunoSEQ multiplex PCR, while the TCRdb copy is restricted to in-frame clones and leaves out a portion. Of about 7,300 clones listed, roughly four fifths were seen once; the top ten hold more than 12%. Sample: blood, taken from a patient treated with checkpoint blockade. All receptors come from a human donor with melanoma. CDR3s include the opening cysteine and the closing phenylalanine or tryptophan. A D gene is named only where the DNA matches it firmly.

J gene,V gene,D gene,CDR3 protein,CDR3 DNA
TRBJ2-6,TRBV6-1,.,CASSGVSSGANVLTF,TGTGCCAGTTCAGGGGTTTCGTCTGGGGCCAACGTCCTGACTTTC